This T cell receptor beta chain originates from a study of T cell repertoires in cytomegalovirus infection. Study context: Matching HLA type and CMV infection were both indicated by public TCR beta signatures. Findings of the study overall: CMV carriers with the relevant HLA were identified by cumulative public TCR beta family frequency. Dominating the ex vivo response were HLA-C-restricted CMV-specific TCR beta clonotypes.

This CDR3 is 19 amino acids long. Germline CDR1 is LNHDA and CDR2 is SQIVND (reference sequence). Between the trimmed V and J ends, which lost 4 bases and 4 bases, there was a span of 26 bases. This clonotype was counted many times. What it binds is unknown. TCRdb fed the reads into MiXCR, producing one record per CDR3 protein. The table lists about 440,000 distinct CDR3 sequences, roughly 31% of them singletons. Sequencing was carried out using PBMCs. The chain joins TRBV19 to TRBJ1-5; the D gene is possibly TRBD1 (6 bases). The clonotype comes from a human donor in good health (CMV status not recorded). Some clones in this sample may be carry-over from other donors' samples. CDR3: CASSTQPIQGIFGNQPQHF. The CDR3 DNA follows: TGTGCCAGTAGTACCCAGCCTATACAGGGCATCTTTGGAAATCAGCCCCAGCATTTT.